At least ten counts were recorded for the clone carrying this T cell receptor (beta chain). The sample is drawn from a study of T-cell memory formation after mild COVID-19. Trimming left V 1 base short and J 0 bases short, with 11 bases between. The CDR3 spans 16 residues. The V gene's germline CDR1 is SGHTA and CDR2 FQGNSA. One entry per CDR3 protein results from TCRdb running MiXCR on the 5' RACE reads. Counted here are approximately 570,000 distinct CDR3 sequences, 18% occurring once; the ten biggest clones make up 12%. Sequenced sample: PBMCs or a T cell subset sorted from them (not recorded which). This chain connects TRBV7-2 to TRBJ2-3; possibly TRBD1 or TRBD2 for D (5 bases each). The clonotype originates from an adult woman who had mild COVID-19 (a few samples of this study predate the infection). Cell type and time point are not known. The DNA of the CDR3 is TGTGCCAGCAGCTTAGGGGGACGTAAGAGCACAGATACGCAGTATTTT. The encoded protein is CASSLGGRKSTDTQYF.